A selection of T cell receptor beta chains follows, all from one sample in a study of blood T cell repertoires in COVID-19. Clones were read by immunoSEQ multiplex PCR, and TCRdb kept only the in-frame ones, dropping some. The profile shows 60,000 to 85,000 clones, 78% of them singletons. The sample consisted of peripheral blood. All receptors come from a human donor in a cohort sampled during active COVID-19. Both conserved end residues are part of each CDR3. A D gene is named only where the DNA matches it firmly. Only part of the rows carry a size: once, few, many, or a class if the clone is expanded.

TRBD2	TRBV11-2	TRBJ2-7	-	TGTGCCAGCAGCTGGACTAGCGGCCTTTCCTACGAGCAGTACTTC	CASSWTSGLSYEQYF
-	TRBV5-1	TRBJ1-6	few	TGCGCCAGCAGCTTGGTGGCAGGAATTAATTCACCCCTCCACTTT	CASSLVAGINSPLHF
-	TRBV6-1	TRBJ1-6	-	TGTGCCAGCAGTGAAGCGGCCGGGGGGCTGGCCAATTCACCCCTCCACTTT	CASSEAAGGLANSPLHF
TRBD1	TRBV19	TRBJ2-6	-	TGTGCCAGTAGTATAGTAGCCGGACAGGGGGGTCCCCCTGGGGCCAACGTCCTGACTTTC	CASSIVAGQGGPPGANVLTF
TRBD2	TRBV3-1/TRBV3-2	TRBJ2-2	-	TGTGCCAGCAGCCAAGGCGGGAGAAGTGGGTTGGGCACCGGGGAGCTGTTTTTT	CASSQGGRSGLGTGELFF
TRBD2	TRBV6-5	TRBJ2-7	-	TGTGCCAGCAGGCCACCTAGCGGGAGGGCCCACGAGCAGTACTTC	CASRPPSGRAHEQYF
-	TRBV5-1	TRBJ2-3	-	TGCGCCAGCAGACTTACAGGGGGGGGCACAGATACGCAGTATTTT	CASRLTGGGTDTQYF
-	TRBV19	TRBJ2-7	-	TGTGCCAGTAGTATGGGGCGGCGCAGAACCTACGAGCAGTACTTC	CASSMGRRRTYEQYF
-	TRBV4-1	TRBJ2-4	-	TGCGCCAGCAGCCTTTCCCCGGAGAGGGGGAAGAGACGGCCCTTTGGCATTCAGTACTTC	CASSLSPERGKRRPFGIQYF
TRBD1	TRBV5-1	TRBJ2-7	once	TGCGCCAGCAGCGCAACAGGGGGATGGGAGCAGTACTTC	CASSATGGWEQYF
TRBD2	TRBV20-1	TRBJ2-5	-	TGCAGTGCAAGTGGGACTAGCGGGACATCAGGAGGAGAGACCCAGTACTTC	CSASGTSGTSGGETQYF
TRBD2	TRBV2	TRBJ2-7	-	TGTGCCAGCAGTGGGGGAGGGATCGGCGAGCAGTACTTC	CASSGGGIGEQYF
TRBD1	TRBV19	TRBJ1-6	-	TGTGCCAGTCGAGGTCCGACAGGGGTGAATTCACCCCTCCACTTT	CASRGPTGVNSPLHF
-	TRBV19	TRBJ2-1	-	TGTGCCAGTAGGGGGACACCCTCCTACAATGAGCAGTTCTTC	CASRGTPSYNEQFF
-	TRBV12-2	TRBJ2-7	-	TGTGCAAGTCGCTTTGAACTTCCGGGACTAGCGGGGGGGTTTGCGGGAGAGCAGTACTTC	CASRFELPGLAGGFAGEQYF
TRBD1	TRBV11-2	TRBJ2-7	-	TGTGCCAGCAGCTTAAACAGGGGCGAGCAGTACTTC	CASSLNRGEQYF
-	TRBV30	TRBJ1-3	-	TGTGCCTGGAGTGTGGCACCTGGAAACACCATATATTTT	CAWSVAPGNTIYF
TRBD1	TRBV5-1	TRBJ2-7	many	TGCGCCAGCAGCTGGGAACGACAGGGAACCGGCGAGCAGTACTTC	CASSWERQGTGEQYF
-	TRBV12-3/TRBV12-4	TRBJ1-1	-	TGTGCCAGCAGTTTAACATCCAACACAGCTTTCTTT	CASSLTSNTAFF
-	TRBV28	TRBJ2-7	-	TGTGCCAGCAGTACCTCCGACCTCGGGAGCTACGAGCAGTACTTC	CASSTSDLGSYEQYF
TRBD2	TRBV4-2	TRBJ2-7	few	TGTGCCAGCAGCCAAGGACTAGCGGGAGGGCAGGCCTACGAGCAGTACTTC	CASSQGLAGGQAYEQYF
TRBD1	TRBV5-4	TRBJ1-2	few	TGTGCCAGCAGTTTGGACAGGGCTGACTATGGCTACACCTTC	CASSLDRADYGYTF
TRBD2	TRBV2	TRBJ2-1	-	TGTGCCAGCAGTGAATTTGGGCGGGAGGGCCTCGATGAGCAGTTCTTC	CASSEFGREGLDEQFF
TRBD2	TRBV6-1	TRBJ2-7	-	TGTGCCAGCAGTGATGGGTTGCGGCGGACTAGCGGTTACGAGCAGTACTTC	CASSDGLRRTSGYEQYF
-	TRBV11-2	TRBJ1-1	few	TGTGCCAGCAGCTTAAAGAGAACAGTCGAAGCTTTCTTT	CASSLKRTVEAFF
-	TRBV3-1/TRBV3-2	TRBJ2-7	-	TGTGCCAGCAGCCCCCGATGGGACACTAGAGAGCAGTACTTC	CASSPRWDTREQYF
-	TRBV21-1	TRBJ1-5	-	TGTGCCAGCAGCAATAGGACAGGGGAGAATCAGCCCCAGCATTTT	CASSNRTGENQPQHF